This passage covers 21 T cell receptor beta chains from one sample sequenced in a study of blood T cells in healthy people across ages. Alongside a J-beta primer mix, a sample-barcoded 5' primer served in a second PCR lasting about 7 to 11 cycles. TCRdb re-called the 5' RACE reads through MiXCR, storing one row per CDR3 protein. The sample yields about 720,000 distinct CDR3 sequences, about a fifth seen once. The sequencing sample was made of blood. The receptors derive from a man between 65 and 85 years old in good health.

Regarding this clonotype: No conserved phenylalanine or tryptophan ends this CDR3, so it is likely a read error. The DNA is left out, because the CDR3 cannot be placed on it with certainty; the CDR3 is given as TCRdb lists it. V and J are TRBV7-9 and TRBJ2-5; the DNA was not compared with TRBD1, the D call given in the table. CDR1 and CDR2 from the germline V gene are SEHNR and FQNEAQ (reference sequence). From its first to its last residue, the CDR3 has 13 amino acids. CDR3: CASSLGTGGTLYI.

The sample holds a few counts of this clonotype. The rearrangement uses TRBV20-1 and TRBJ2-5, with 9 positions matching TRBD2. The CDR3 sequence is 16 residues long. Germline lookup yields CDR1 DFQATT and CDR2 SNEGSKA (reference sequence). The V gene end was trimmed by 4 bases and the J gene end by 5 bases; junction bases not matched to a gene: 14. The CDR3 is CSATRSFSGGVETQYF. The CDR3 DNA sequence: TGCAGTGCTACCCGATCCTTTAGCGGGGGCGTTGAGACCCAGTACTTC.

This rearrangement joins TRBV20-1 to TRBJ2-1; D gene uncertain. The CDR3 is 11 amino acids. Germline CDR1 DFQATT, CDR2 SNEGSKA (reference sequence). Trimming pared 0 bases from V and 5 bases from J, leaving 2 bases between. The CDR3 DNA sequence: TGCAGTGCTAGAGATCACAATGAGCAGTTCTTC. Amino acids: CSARDHNEQFF.

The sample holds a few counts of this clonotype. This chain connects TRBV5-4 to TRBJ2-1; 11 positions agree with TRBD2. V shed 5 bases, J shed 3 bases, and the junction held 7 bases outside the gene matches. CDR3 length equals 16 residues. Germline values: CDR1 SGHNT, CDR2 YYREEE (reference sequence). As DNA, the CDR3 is TGTGCCAGCAGTTCTTCTCTAGCGGGGGGCTACAATGAGCAGTTCTTC. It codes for CASSSSLAGGYNEQFF.

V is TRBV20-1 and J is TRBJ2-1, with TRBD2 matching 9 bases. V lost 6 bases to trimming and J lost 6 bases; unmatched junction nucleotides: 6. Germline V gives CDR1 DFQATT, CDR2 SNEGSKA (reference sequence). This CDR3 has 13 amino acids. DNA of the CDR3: TGCAGTGCCTTTGTGCGGGGGGGCAATGAGCAGTTCTTC. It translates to CSAFVRGGNEQFF.

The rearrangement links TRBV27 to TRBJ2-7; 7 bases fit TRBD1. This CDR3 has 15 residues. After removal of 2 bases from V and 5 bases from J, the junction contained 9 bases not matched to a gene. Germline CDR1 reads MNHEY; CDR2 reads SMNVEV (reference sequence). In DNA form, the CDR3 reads TGTGCCAGCAGTTTAGTTCTGACAGGGTTCGACGAGCAGTACTTC. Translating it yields CASSLVLTGFDEQYF.

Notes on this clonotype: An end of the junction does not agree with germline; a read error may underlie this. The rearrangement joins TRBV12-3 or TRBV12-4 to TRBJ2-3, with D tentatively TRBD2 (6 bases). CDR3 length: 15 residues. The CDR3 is CASSFRGISTDAQYF. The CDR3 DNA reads TGTGCCAGCAGTTTTCGGGGGATCAGCACAGATGCGCAGTATTTT.

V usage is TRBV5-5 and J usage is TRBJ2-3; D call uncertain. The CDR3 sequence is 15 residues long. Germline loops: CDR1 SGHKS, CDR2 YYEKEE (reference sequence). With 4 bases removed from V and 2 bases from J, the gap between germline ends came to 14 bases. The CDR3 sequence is CASSPPLLSTDTQYF. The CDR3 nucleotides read TGTGCCAGCAGCCCCCCACTCCTATCCACAGATACGCAGTATTTT.

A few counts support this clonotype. The CDR3 DNA reads TGCAGTGCCCGACTAGCGGGGAGAGATACGCAGTATTTT. It specifies CSARLAGRDTQYF. V usage is TRBV20-1 and J usage is TRBJ2-3; 11 bases are shared with TRBD2. The CDR3 spans 13 residues. Germline V gene sequence: CDR1 DFQATT, CDR2 SNEGSKA (reference sequence). J was trimmed by 5 bases and V by 6 bases; bases with no gene match: 4.

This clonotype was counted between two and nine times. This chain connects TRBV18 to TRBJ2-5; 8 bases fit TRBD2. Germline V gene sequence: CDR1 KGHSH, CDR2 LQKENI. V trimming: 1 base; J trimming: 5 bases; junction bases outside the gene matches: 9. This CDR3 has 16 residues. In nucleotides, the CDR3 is TGTGCCAGCTCACCACTGGGGACTAGTTCATCGGAGACCCAGTACTTC. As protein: CASSPLGTSSSETQYF. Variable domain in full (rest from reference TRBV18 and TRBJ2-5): NAGVMQNPRHLVRRRGQEARLRCSPMKGHSHVYWYRQLPEEGLKFMVYLQKENIIDESGMPKERFSAEFPKEGPSILRIQQVVRGDSAAYFCASSPLGTSSSETQYFGPGTRLLVL.

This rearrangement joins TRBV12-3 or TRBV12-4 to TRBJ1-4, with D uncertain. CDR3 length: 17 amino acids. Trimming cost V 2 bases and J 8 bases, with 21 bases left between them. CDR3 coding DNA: TGTGCCAGCAGTTTATACAGCCCCGACGGTTGGTTGGAAAAACTGTTTTTT. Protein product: CASSLYSPDGWLEKLFF.

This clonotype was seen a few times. Written as DNA, the CDR3 is TGTGCCAGCAGGGGACAGGGGAAGACCTACGAGCAGTACTTC. Encoded protein: CASRGQGKTYEQYF. This rearrangement joins TRBV12-3 or TRBV12-4 to TRBJ2-5; TRBD1 agrees at 10 bases. The DNA end favors TRBJ2-7, so the J call may be wrong. The CDR3 covers 14 residues.

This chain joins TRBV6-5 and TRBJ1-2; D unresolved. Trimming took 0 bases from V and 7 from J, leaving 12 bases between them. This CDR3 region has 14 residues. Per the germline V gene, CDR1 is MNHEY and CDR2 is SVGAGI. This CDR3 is CASSYSPDLGGYTF. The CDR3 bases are TGTGCCAGCAGTTACTCCCCCGACCTAGGTGGCTACACCTTC.

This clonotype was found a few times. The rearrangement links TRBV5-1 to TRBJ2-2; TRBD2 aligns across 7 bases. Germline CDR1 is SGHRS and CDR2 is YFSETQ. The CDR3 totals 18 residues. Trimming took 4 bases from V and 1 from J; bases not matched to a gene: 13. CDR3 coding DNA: TGCGCCAGCAGCAAGGGACTATTATTACCGATGAACACCGGGGAGCTGTTTTTT. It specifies CASSKGLLLPMNTGELFF.

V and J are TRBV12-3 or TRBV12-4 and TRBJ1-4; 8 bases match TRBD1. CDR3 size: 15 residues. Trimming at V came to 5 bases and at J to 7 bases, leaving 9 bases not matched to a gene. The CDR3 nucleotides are TGTGCCAGCAGTCCACGGACAGGGATGGGTGAAAAACTGTTTTTT. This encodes CASSPRTGMGEKLFF.

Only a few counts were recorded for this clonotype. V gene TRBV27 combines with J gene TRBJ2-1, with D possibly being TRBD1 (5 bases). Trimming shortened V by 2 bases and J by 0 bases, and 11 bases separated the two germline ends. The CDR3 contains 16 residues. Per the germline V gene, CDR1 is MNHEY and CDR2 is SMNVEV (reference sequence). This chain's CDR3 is CASSLMQGISYNEQFF. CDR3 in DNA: TGTGCCAGCAGTTTAATGCAGGGTATCTCCTACAATGAGCAGTTCTTC.

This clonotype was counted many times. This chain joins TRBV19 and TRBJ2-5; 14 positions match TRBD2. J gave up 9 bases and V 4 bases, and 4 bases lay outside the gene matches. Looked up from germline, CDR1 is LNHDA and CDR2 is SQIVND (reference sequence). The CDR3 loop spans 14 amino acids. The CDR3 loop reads CASSTRLAGGPQYF. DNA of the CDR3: TGTGCCAGTAGTACTCGACTAGCGGGAGGGCCCCAGTACTTC.

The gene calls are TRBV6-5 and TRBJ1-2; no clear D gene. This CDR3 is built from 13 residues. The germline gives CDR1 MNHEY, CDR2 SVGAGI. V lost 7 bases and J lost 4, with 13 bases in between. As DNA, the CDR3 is TGTGCCAGCATGTCAAGGAACCGCTATGGCTACACCTTC. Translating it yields CASMSRNRYGYTF.

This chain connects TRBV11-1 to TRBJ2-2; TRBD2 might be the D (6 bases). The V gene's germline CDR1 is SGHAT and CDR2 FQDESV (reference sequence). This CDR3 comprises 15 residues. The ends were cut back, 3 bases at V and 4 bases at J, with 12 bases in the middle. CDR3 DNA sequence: TGTGCCAGCAGCTTGGGTAGCGGCGCCACCGGGGAGCTGTTTTTT. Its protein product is CASSLGSGATGELFF.

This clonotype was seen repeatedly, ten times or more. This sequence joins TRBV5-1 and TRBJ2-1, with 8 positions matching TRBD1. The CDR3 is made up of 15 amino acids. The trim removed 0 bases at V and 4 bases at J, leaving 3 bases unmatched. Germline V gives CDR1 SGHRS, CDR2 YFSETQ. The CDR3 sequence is CASSLAGTGYNEQFF. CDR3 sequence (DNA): TGCGCCAGCAGCTTGGCCGGGACAGGTTACAATGAGCAGTTCTTC.

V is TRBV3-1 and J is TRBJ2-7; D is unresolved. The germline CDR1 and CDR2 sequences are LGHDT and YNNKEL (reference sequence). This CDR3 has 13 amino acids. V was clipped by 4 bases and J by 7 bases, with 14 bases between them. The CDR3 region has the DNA TGTGCCAGCAGCCCTACCTCGACCTCTGAGCAGTACGTC. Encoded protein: CASSPTSTSEQYV.